One sample yielded the 29 T cell receptor beta chains listed below, sequenced in a study of beta chain features in type 1 diabetes. The authors reverse transcribed all of the isolated RNA, so sequencing captured expressed TCRB transcripts. Profiled with immunoSEQ multiplex PCR; TCRdb holds only in-frame clones, not every one. The sample includes 900,000 or so clones, roughly 17% of them seen just once. Input material: naive CD4+ T cells from blood. These receptors all come from a woman aged 18-35 years in good health.

The chain carries TRBV6-1 and TRBJ1-1; no firm D call. Per germline, CDR1 MNHNS and CDR2 SASEGT. Trimming stripped 2 bases from V and 3 bases from J, with 16 bases between. The CDR3 spans 16 residues. The CDR3 sequence: CASSENLRVRDTEAFF. DNA for the CDR3: TGTGCCAGCAGTGAAAACCTTCGGGTTAGGGACACTGAAGCTTTCTTT.

This clone was seen only a few times. This chain joins TRBV7-2 and TRBJ2-3; D is possibly TRBD2 (7 bases). The V gene lost 5 bases and the J gene lost 4 bases, with 10 bases spanning the gap. Per the germline V gene, CDR1 is SGHTA and CDR2 is FQGNSA. The CDR3 has 13 residues. CDR3 residues: CASSEGGADTQYF. The CDR3 nucleotides are TGTGCCAGCAGCGAGGGGGGGGCAGATACGCAGTATTTT.

This clone was observed a few times. The rearrangement links TRBV2 to TRBJ2-2; D unclear. Trimming stripped 1 base from V and 6 bases from J, with 3 bases between. CDR3 length equals 12 residues. Germline V lookup: CDR1 SNHLY, CDR2 FYNNEI. CDR3 DNA: TGTGCCAGCAGTGAAGGGTCCGGGGAGCTGTTTTTT. Protein sequence: CASSEGSGELFF.

In this sample, this clone turned up a few times. This sequence joins TRBV2 and TRBJ2-4, with 14 bases lining up with TRBD2. Trimming took 6 bases from V and 1 from J; bases not matched to a gene: 14. The germline V gene encodes CDR1 SNHLY and CDR2 FYNNEI. This CDR3 is built from 20 residues. CDR3: CASRRTPGTSGSVAKNIQYF. Here the CDR3 DNA reads TGTGCCAGCAGGCGGACCCCGGGGACTAGCGGGAGTGTGGCCAAAAACATTCAGTACTTC.

The CDR3 spells CASSGWRTGVNEQFF. The CDR3 DNA is TGCGCCAGCAGTGGTTGGCGGACGGGGGTCAATGAGCAGTTCTTC. This chain joins TRBV10-2 and TRBJ2-1, with D perhaps matching TRBD2 (6 bases). The CDR3 covers 15 residues. The V and J ends lost 4 bases and 6 bases respectively, with 16 bases between them. Germline values: CDR1 WSHSY, CDR2 SAAADI.

This clone was seen a few times. The chain uses TRBV6-5 and TRBJ1-4; maybe TRBD1 (5 bases). The germline V and J ends were trimmed by 0 bases and 6 bases, with 11 bases remaining between them. CDR3 size: 15 residues. Germline V gene sequence: CDR1 MNHEY, CDR2 SVGAGI. CDR3 residues: CASSYSPGLDEKLFF. CDR3 nucleotides: TGTGCCAGCAGTTACTCCCCAGGGTTGGATGAAAAACTGTTTTTT.

Written as DNA, the CDR3 is TGTGCCAGCAGCCGACAGGGAACTTTAGGCGGCTACACCTTC. Its protein is CASSRQGTLGGYTF. V usage is TRBV7-2 and J usage is TRBJ1-2; 7 nucleotides line up with TRBD1. V gave up 5 bases and J gave up 8 bases; unmatched junction bases: 11. Germline V gene lookup returns CDR1 SGHTA and CDR2 FQGNSA. CDR3 length: 14 residues.

This clone was counted a few times. V is TRBV9 and J is TRBJ1-2; perhaps TRBD1 as D (5 bases). The CDR3 is 12 amino acids. Deletions cut 4 bases from V and 4 bases from J, with 8 bases between. Germline-derived CDR1 and CDR2 are SGDLS and YYNGEE. CDR3 sequence (DNA): TGTGCCAGCAGCCCTGGGACCTATGGCTACACCTTC. Its protein is CASSPGTYGYTF.

The rearrangement uses TRBV18 and TRBJ2-4; a possible D gene is TRBD1 (6 bases). The V end lost 3 bases, the J end lost 5 bases, and 14 bases lay between the germline ends. This CDR3 is built from 15 residues. Germline V gene sequence: CDR1 KGHSH, CDR2 LQKENI. CDR3 coding DNA: TGTGCCAGCTCACCCTACACAGGGCTGGAAAACATTCAGTACTTC. Its translation: CASSPYTGLENIQYF.

This clone was found a few times. V usage is TRBV18 and J usage is TRBJ2-5; 10 nucleotides match TRBD2. J was trimmed by 2 bases and V by 5 bases; bases with no gene match: 5. This CDR3 contains 15 residues. CDR1 is KGHSH and CDR2 is LQKENI in the germline V gene. The CDR3 sequence is CASSLTSGEQETQYF. The CDR3 coding sequence is TGTGCCAGCTCATTAACTAGCGGGGAACAAGAGACCCAGTACTTC.

This clone was detected only a few times. The V and J genes are TRBV6-1 and TRBJ2-3, with D maybe TRBD2 (5 bases). This CDR3 has 15 residues. CDR1 and CDR2 from the germline V gene are MNHNS and SASEGT. The V end was cut by 7 bases, the J end by 4 bases, with 18 bases between. Here the CDR3 DNA reads TGTGCCAGCACTAAGGGAGCTGGTCTTGCAGATACGCAGTATTTT. Translating gives CASTKGAGLADTQYF.

The chain joins TRBV14 to TRBJ2-7; TRBD1 might be the D (5 bases). Germline V gene lookup returns CDR1 SGHDN and CDR2 FVKESK. The CDR3 spans 16 residues. V was trimmed by 4 bases and J by 2 bases, leaving 18 bases between them. The CDR3 reads CASSPLLGRSPYEQYF. In DNA, the CDR3 is TGTGCCAGCAGCCCGCTTTTGGGGCGTTCCCCCTACGAGCAGTACTTC. Based on the CDR3 plus reference TRBV14 and TRBJ2-7, the full variable domain is EAGVTQFPSHSVIEKGQTVTLRCDPISGHDNLYWYRRVMGKEIKFLLHFVKESKQDESGMPNNRFLAERTGGTYSTLKVQPAELEDSGVYFCASSPLLGRSPYEQYFGPGTRLTVT.

The genes are TRBV2 and TRBJ1-4; 9 positions match TRBD1. The CDR3 has 14 residues. After removal of 6 bases from V and 10 bases from J, the junction contained 9 bases not matched to a gene. Germline CDR1 and CDR2: SNHLY and FYNNEI. The CDR3 sequence: CASSVDRGSIKLFF. CDR3 in DNA: TGTGCCAGCAGCGTCGACAGGGGGAGCATAAAACTGTTTTTT. The entire variable domain, with the rest obtained from reference TRBV2 and TRBJ1-4, is as follows: EPEVTQTPSHQVTQMGQEVILRCVPISNHLYFYWYRQILGQKVEFLVSFYNNEISEKSEIFDDQFSVERPDGSNFTLKIRSTKLEDSAMYFCASSVDRGSIKLFFGSGTQLSVL.

The chain couples TRBV19 to TRBJ1-2; D possibly corresponds to TRBD1 (6 bases). V lost 2 bases and J 4 bases, leaving 11 bases between the germline ends. This CDR3 is 14 amino acids long. In germline, CDR1 is LNHDA, CDR2 SQIVND (reference sequence). In nucleotides, the CDR3 is TGTGCCAGTAGTATATCGGTCAGGGGCTATGGCTACACCTTC. Translated, it gives CASSISVRGYGYTF.

The chain employs TRBV4-3 and TRBJ2-7; D call uncertain. The CDR3 runs 14 residues. CDR1 is LGHNA and CDR2 is YSLEER in the germline V gene. V gave up 0 bases and J gave up 2 bases, with 8 bases separating them. The CDR3 is CASSQELNPYEQYF. Written as DNA, the CDR3 is TGCGCCAGCAGCCAAGAACTCAATCCCTACGAGCAGTACTTC.

This clone was seen only a few times. The J gene is TRBJ2-5, the V gene TRBV27, with D possibly TRBD2 on 5 matching bases. Trimming stripped 6 bases from V and 5 bases from J, with 19 bases between. This CDR3 has 15 residues. The germline gives CDR1 MNHEY, CDR2 SMNVEV (reference sequence). CDR3 in amino acids: CASRRIEGARETQYF. DNA for the CDR3: TGTGCCAGCAGACGAATCGAGGGAGCTCGGGAGACCCAGTACTTC.

V gene TRBV19 combines with J gene TRBJ1-2; no clear D gene. The germline V gene encodes CDR1 LNHDA and CDR2 SQIVND (reference sequence). The CDR3 has 16 amino acids. The germline V and J ends were trimmed by 2 bases and 2 bases, with 15 bases remaining between them. In DNA form, the CDR3 reads TGTGCCAGTAGTATACGGCTCGCAGGACCCAACTATGGCTACACCTTC. It encodes CASSIRLAGPNYGYTF.

The chain is built from TRBV6-5 and TRBJ2-7; TRBD2 matches at 7 bases. Germline V CDR1 and CDR2: MNHEY, SVGAGI. The trim removed 7 bases at V and 2 bases at J, leaving 8 bases unmatched. The CDR3 covers 14 residues. Written as DNA, the CDR3 is TGTGCCAGCACCCGACGGCGGGGGACCTACGAGCAGTACTTC. Translation gives CASTRRRGTYEQYF.

J is TRBJ2-1 and V is TRBV7-9; 7 bases agree with TRBD1. The CDR3 is 14 amino acids. Germline lookup yields CDR1 SEHNR and CDR2 FQNEAQ (reference sequence). With V trimmed by 5 bases and J by 4 bases, 5 bases remained unmatched. CDR3 residues: CASSPGTAYNEQFF. In DNA form, the CDR3 reads TGTGCCAGCAGCCCCGGGACAGCATACAATGAGCAGTTCTTC.

This clone was seen only once. J is TRBJ1-1 and V is TRBV4-1; maybe TRBD1 (5 bases). Trimming took off 6 bases at V and 4 bases at J, with 12 bases between the two ends. This CDR3 spans 13 amino acids. Germline V gives CDR1 MGHRA, CDR2 YSYEKL. The CDR3 spells CASRTGPATEAFF. DNA for the CDR3: TGCGCCAGCAGAACGGGACCCGCCACTGAAGCTTTCTTT.

The chain recombines TRBV19 with TRBJ1-4, with D maybe TRBD1 (5 bases). CDR1 is LNHDA, CDR2 SQIVND, per germline (reference sequence). The CDR3 has 18 residues. Deletions cut 3 bases from V and 2 bases from J, with 19 bases between. The CDR3 DNA follows: TGTGCCAGTAGTATCCAACTTAGCGGGGGACCGACTAATGAAAAACTGTTTTTT. It codes for CASSIQLSGGPTNEKLFF.

This rearrangement joins TRBV9 to TRBJ2-2; the D call may be TRBD1 or TRBD2 (5 bases each). The germline V gene encodes CDR1 SGDLS and CDR2 YYNGEE. CDR3 length: 16 amino acids. V lost 1 base to trimming and J lost 0 bases, with 10 bases between them. CDR3 DNA sequence: TGTGCCAGCAGCGTAACGGGACGGGCGAACACCGGGGAGCTGTTTTTT. Protein: CASSVTGRANTGELFF.

The genes are TRBV10-3 and TRBJ2-5, with a weak D call TRBD2 (5 bases). There are 13 residues in the CDR3. Germline CDR1 reads ENHRY; CDR2 reads SYGVKD. With 7 bases removed from V and 5 bases from J, the gap between germline ends came to 14 bases. The CDR3 reads CAIKDSVGETQYF. The CDR3 DNA reads as TGTGCCATCAAGGACTCGGTTGGGGAGACCCAGTACTTC.

The rearrangement uses TRBV25-1 and TRBJ1-5, with a weak D call TRBD1 (5 bases). The CDR3 loop spans 13 amino acids. Germline loops: CDR1 MGHDK, CDR2 SYGVNS. Between the trimmed V and J ends, which lost 4 bases and 5 bases, there was a span of 9 bases. The CDR3 region is CASSGGFYQPQHF. DNA of the CDR3: TGTGCCAGCAGTGGGGGGTTTTATCAGCCCCAGCATTTT.

The table lists this clone with a few counts. V and J are TRBV18 and TRBJ2-5, with a weak D call TRBD2 (5 bases). Trimming shortened V by 8 bases and J by 5 bases, and 18 bases separated the two germline ends. This CDR3 region has 14 residues. Germline loops: CDR1 KGHSH, CDR2 LQKENI. Here the CDR3 DNA reads TGTGCCAGCGCCCCAGACCGGGATTACGAGACCCAGTACTTC. Translation: CASAPDRDYETQYF.

This clone was detected only a few times. Other DNA sequences in the sample encode the same CDR3. The gene calls are TRBV5-1 and TRBJ1-1; D is unclear. The CDR3 extends over 13 amino acids. Trimming left V 0 bases short and J 3 bases short, with 6 bases between. CDR1 is SGHRS and CDR2 is YFSETQ in the germline V gene. CDR3 in DNA: TGCGCCAGCAGCTTGGCGGGAGACACTGAAGCTTTCTTT. Protein sequence: CASSLAGDTEAFF.

This clone occurred a few times. V gene TRBV7-2 combines with J gene TRBJ2-3; 7 nucleotides line up with TRBD1. Germline V gene lookup returns CDR1 SGHTA and CDR2 FQGNSA. The CDR3 runs 17 residues. V was pared by 2 bases and J by 2 bases, with 10 bases of the junction left unmatched. For the CDR3, the DNA is TGTGCCAGCAGCTTACCCCTGACAGGGAAACACACAGATACGCAGTATTTT. Its protein product is CASSLPLTGKHTDTQYF.

The gene calls are TRBV6-6 and TRBJ2-7; D could derive from TRBD1 or TRBD2 (5 bases each). This CDR3 has 13 residues. V was cut by 5 bases and J by 3 bases, with 11 bases left in between. Germline V lookup: CDR1 MNHNY, CDR2 SVGAGI (reference sequence). This CDR3 reads CASSGGSGYEQYF. Here the CDR3 DNA reads TGTGCCAGCAGTGGGGGATCGGGCTACGAGCAGTACTTC.

The chain couples TRBV27 to TRBJ2-3, with TRBD1 as a possible D gene (6 bases). V shed 9 bases and J shed 4 bases, with 20 bases lying between them. The CDR3 sequence is 15 residues long. Per germline, CDR1 MNHEY and CDR2 SMNVEV (reference sequence). CDR3 in amino acids: CASRAKGGSPDTQYF. CDR3 in DNA: TGTGCCAGTAGGGCCAAAGGGGGATCCCCAGATACGCAGTATTTT.